Listed here are 30 T cell receptor beta chains from one sample, sequenced in a study of OX40 agonist ivuxolimab in advanced cancers. Repertoires were generated with immunoSEQ multiplex PCR, while TCRdb's copy carries only in-frame clones and drops some. Of some 60,000 clones listed, roughly 89% were seen once; the top ten hold around 15%. Sequences were derived from CD4+ or CD8+ T cells sorted from blood, sampled in a trial of the OX40 agonist ivuxolimab. These receptors were obtained from an adult with an advanced solid tumor such as melanoma, head and neck, liver or kidney cancer.

This chain uses TRBV30 with TRBJ2-5; D is unclear. Trimming pared 0 bases from V and 7 bases from J, leaving 9 bases between. The germline gives CDR1 GTSNPN, CDR2 SVGIG (reference sequence). CDR3 size: 12 residues. Here the CDR3 DNA reads TGTGCCTGGAGTGTTCAGGCGGTGACCCAGTACTTC. This encodes CAWSVQAVTQYF.

This chain joins TRBV5-1 and TRBJ2-2; 9 bases agree with TRBD2. V lost 0 bases to trimming and J lost 10 bases; unmatched junction nucleotides: 7. Germline-derived CDR1 and CDR2 are SGHRS and YFSETQ. This CDR3 has 15 residues. The DNA of the CDR3 is TGCGCCAGCAGCTTGGTGTCTAGCGGGACGGTGGAGCTGTTTTTT. It specifies CASSLVSSGTVELFF. Full variable domain (rest looked up from reference TRBV5-1 and TRBJ2-2): KAGVTQTPRYLIKTRGQQVTLSCSPISGHRSVSWYQQTPGQGLQFLFEYFSETQRNKGNFPGRFSGRQFSNSRSEMNVSTLELGDSALYLCASSLVSSGTVELFFGEGSRLTVL.

The sample holds a few counts of this clone. This chain connects TRBV7-2 to TRBJ2-7; D unclear. The germline V and J ends were trimmed by 2 bases and 2 bases, with 7 bases remaining between them. Germline assignment: CDR1 SGHTA and CDR2 FQGNSA. CDR3 size: 13 residues. The CDR3 reads CASSLQVTYEQYF. The CDR3 DNA reads as TGTGCCAGCAGCTTACAGGTTACCTACGAGCAGTACTTC.

The chain links TRBV7-2 to TRBJ2-1, with 10 bases aligning to TRBD2. Per the germline V gene, CDR1 is SGHTA and CDR2 is FQGNSA. Trimming cost V 5 bases and J 4 bases; bases outside gene matches: 5. This CDR3 has 15 amino acids. CDR3 coding DNA: TGTGCCAGCAGCACTAGCGGGGCTAATTACAATGAGCAGTTCTTC. Translation: CASSTSGANYNEQFF. Based on the CDR3 plus reference TRBV7-2 and TRBJ2-1, the full variable domain is GAGVSQSPSNKVTEKGKDVELRCDPISGHTALYWYRQSLGQGLEFLIYFQGNSAPDKSGLPSDRFSAERTGGSVSTLTIQRTQQEDSAVYLCASSTSGANYNEQFFGPGTRLTVL.

The rearrangement uses TRBV25-1 and TRBJ1-2, with no clear D. The CDR3 extends over 13 amino acids. Trimming took 3 bases from V and 3 from J, leaving 8 bases between them. Germline loops: CDR1 MGHDK, CDR2 SYGVNS. CDR3 sequence (DNA): TGTGCCAGCAGTGACCGGGTCGACTATGGCTACACCTTC. This sequence encodes CASSDRVDYGYTF.

The chain uses TRBV6-1 and TRBJ1-5; D remains unclear. Germline CDR1 reads MNHNS; CDR2 reads SASEGT. Trimming stripped 2 bases from V and 5 bases from J, with 10 bases between. The CDR3 runs 14 residues. The CDR3 spells CASSERALYQPQHF. CDR3 in DNA: TGTGCCAGCAGTGAAAGGGCTCTTTATCAGCCCCAGCATTTT.

The chain combines TRBV5-6 with TRBJ1-1; tentatively, D is TRBD1 (5 bases). The CDR3 spans 14 residues. V shed 0 bases and J shed 6 bases, with 12 bases lying between them. The germline CDR1 and CDR2 sequences are SGHDT and YYEEEE. The CDR3 region is CASSLVARASEAFF. In nucleotides, the CDR3 is TGTGCCAGCAGCTTGGTTGCCAGGGCGTCTGAAGCTTTCTTT. Full variable domain (outside the CDR3, taken from reference TRBV5-6 and TRBJ1-1): DAGVTQSPTHLIKTRGQQVTLRCSPKSGHDTVSWYQQALGQGPQFIFQYYEEEERQRGNFPDRFSGHQFPNYSSELNVNALLLGDSALYLCASSLVARASEAFFGQGTRLTVV.

This chain connects TRBV28 to TRBJ1-5; D unclear. This CDR3 has 12 amino acids. From germline, CDR1 is MDHEN and CDR2 SYDVKM. Trimming removed 6 bases at V and 9 bases at J, with 12 bases between. The CDR3 region has the DNA TGTGCCAGCAGAAGCCTCCCTCGGCCCCAGCATTTT. It translates to CASRSLPRPQHF. The whole variable domain, remainder taken from reference TRBV28 and TRBJ1-5, is DVKVTQSSRYLVKRTGEKVFLECVQDMDHENMFWYRQDPGLGLRLIYFSYDVKMKEKGDIPEGYSVSREKKERFSLILESASTNQTSMYLCASRSLPRPQHFGDGTRLSIL.

This clone was counted only a few times. This chain uses TRBV10-3 with TRBJ2-7, with 7 bases lining up with TRBD1. CDR1 and CDR2 (germline): ENHRY, SYGVKD. CDR3 length: 22 amino acids. The J segment lost 3 bases and the V segment lost 2 bases, leaving 28 bases of the junction unmatched. This CDR3 is CAISEDRAKVVRKSRGNYEQYF. The CDR3 DNA follows: TGTGCCATCAGTGAGGACAGGGCCAAAGTCGTTAGGAAATCAAGGGGCAACTACGAGCAGTACTTC.

The rearrangement links TRBV7-3 to TRBJ2-1, with D possibly being TRBD2 (7 bases). V lost 2 bases and J lost 9, with 17 bases in between. The CDR3 runs 15 residues. Germline-derived CDR1 and CDR2 are SGHTA and FQGTGA. CDR3 protein: CASSLGGGRGGEQFF. The CDR3 coding sequence is TGTGCCAGCAGCTTAGGAGGCGGGAGAGGGGGTGAGCAGTTCTTC.

The rearrangement joins TRBV4-3 to TRBJ1-2; 7 positions match TRBD1. Germline CDR1 reads LGHNA; CDR2 reads YSLEER. Unmatched junction bases numbered 13, after V lost 5 bases and J lost 7 bases. CDR3 length: 15 amino acids. The CDR3 is CASSDASQGLGGYTF. The CDR3 nucleotides read TGCGCCAGCAGCGACGCATCACAGGGGCTGGGTGGCTACACCTTC.

The V and J genes are TRBV5-1 and TRBJ1-1; no reliable D call. The germline V and J ends were trimmed by 4 bases and 14 bases, with 24 bases remaining between them. The CDR3 length is 14 residues. Germline-derived CDR1 and CDR2 are SGHRS and YFSETQ. Written as DNA, the CDR3 is TGCGCCAGCAGCCCTTCGACGGCGACAATCCAAACCTTCTTT. Its protein product is CASSPSTATIQTFF.

The chain carries TRBV11-3 and TRBJ2-5; D is unclear. V gave up 2 bases and J gave up 2 bases, with 6 bases separating them. From germline, CDR1 is SGHNT and CDR2 YENEEA. There are 13 residues in the CDR3. The CDR3 loop is CASSLIQQETQYF. The CDR3, as DNA: TGTGCCAGCAGCTTAATCCAGCAAGAGACCCAGTACTTC.

The rearrangement joins TRBV19 to TRBJ1-2, with a tentative D call TRBD1 (6 bases). Between the trimmed V and J ends, which lost 5 bases and 4 bases, there was a span of 20 bases. Germline assignment: CDR1 LNHDA and CDR2 SQIVND (reference sequence). The CDR3 covers 16 residues. The CDR3 protein is CASSFTGTVLSYGYTF. The DNA of the CDR3 is TGTGCCAGTAGTTTTACAGGGACCGTTCTCTCCTATGGCTACACCTTC.

CDR3: CASSPRTSGSTDTQYF. The DNA for the CDR3 is TGTGCCAGCAGCCCTCGGACTAGCGGGAGCACAGATACGCAGTATTTT. The chain combines TRBV7-2 with TRBJ2-3; 11 bases are a match to TRBD2. V trimming: 5 bases; J trimming: 0 bases; junction bases outside the gene matches: 4. Germline CDR1 SGHTA, CDR2 FQGNSA. The CDR3 runs 16 residues.

V usage is TRBV7-2 and J usage is TRBJ2-3; 9 bases fit TRBD2. The germline V gene encodes CDR1 SGHTA and CDR2 FQGNSA. V was clipped by 2 bases and J by 4 bases; unmatched bases: 4. The CDR3 runs to 15 residues. This chain's CDR3 is CASSLSGRSADTQYF. The CDR3, as DNA: TGTGCCAGCAGCTTAAGCGGGAGGTCAGCAGATACGCAGTATTTT. The whole variable domain, filled in from reference TRBV7-2 and TRBJ2-3, reads GAGVSQSPSNKVTEKGKDVELRCDPISGHTALYWYRQSLGQGLEFLIYFQGNSAPDKSGLPSDRFSAERTGGSVSTLTIQRTQQEDSAVYLCASSLSGRSADTQYFGPGTRLTVL.

The chain is built from TRBV11-2 and TRBJ2-5, with TRBD2 matching over 7 bases. The CDR3 runs to 13 residues. V lost 5 bases to trimming and J lost 5 bases; unmatched junction nucleotides: 5. Germline CDR1 reads SGHAT; CDR2 reads FQNNGV. For the CDR3, the DNA is TGTGCCAGCAGCACATCCGGGGGGGAGACCCAGTACTTC. Translating it yields CASSTSGGETQYF.

The V and J genes are TRBV7-2 and TRBJ2-1; perhaps TRBD2 as D (5 bases). The CDR3 extends over 16 amino acids. Germline CDR1 reads SGHTA; CDR2 reads FQGNSA. The ends were cut back, 4 bases at V and 6 bases at J, with 19 bases in the middle. Here the CDR3 DNA reads TGTGCCAGCAGCTCCCGGACTTTATCCGTCGGCAATGAGCAGTTCTTC. The encoded protein is CASSSRTLSVGNEQFF.

This clone was found once. The V and J genes are TRBV7-9 and TRBJ1-5; D perhaps matches TRBD1 (6 bases). The V end lost 6 bases, the J end lost 2 bases, and 14 bases lay between the germline ends. The CDR3 totals 15 residues. The germline CDR1 and CDR2 sequences are SEHNR and FQNEAQ (reference sequence). The CDR3 sequence is CASSSGALGNQPQHF. In DNA form, the CDR3 reads TGTGCCAGCAGTTCGGGGGCTTTAGGCAATCAGCCCCAGCATTTT.

The chain couples TRBV7-9 to TRBJ2-1, with 7 bases that match TRBD2. V gave up 0 bases and J gave up 7 bases; unmatched junction bases: 9. The germline V gene encodes CDR1 SEHNR and CDR2 FQNEAQ (reference sequence). CDR3 length: 16 residues. For the CDR3, the DNA is TGTGCCAGCAGCTTAGCCCTCGGGGCAGCGGGGAATGAGCAGTTCTTC. Translation gives CASSLALGAAGNEQFF.

The rearrangement links TRBV11-2 to TRBJ1-2; TRBD1 aligns across 8 bases. The CDR3 length is 14 residues. Germline-derived CDR1 and CDR2 are SGHAT and FQNNGV. The J segment lost 3 bases and the V segment lost 5 bases, leaving 5 bases of the junction unmatched. The CDR3 region has the DNA TGTGCCAGCAGCCCGGGACAGGCTTACTATGGCTACACCTTC. Protein product: CASSPGQAYYGYTF.

The gene calls are TRBV4-3 and TRBJ1-2; 7 nucleotides match TRBD1. Trimming cost V 0 bases and J 4 bases; bases outside gene matches: 11. This CDR3 is 17 amino acids long. Germline V lookup: CDR1 LGHNA, CDR2 YSLEER. CDR3 region: CASSQDLSTGSIYGYTF. The CDR3 DNA follows: TGCGCCAGCAGCCAAGATCTATCGACAGGGAGCATCTATGGCTACACCTTC.

Here the CDR3 DNA reads TGTGCCAGCAGCCCGAAGGGTGGGAGGGAGACCCAGTACTTC. Protein: CASSPKGGRETQYF. This chain uses TRBV7-3 with TRBJ2-5; tentative D call: TRBD2 (6 bases). Per the germline V gene, CDR1 is SGHTA and CDR2 is FQGTGA. V lost 5 bases, J lost 5 bases, and 15 bases lay in between. The length of the CDR3 is 14 residues.

CDR3 bases: TGTGCCAGCAGCCCAGAGGCAGGGTCCTACGAGCAGTACTTC. It is translated as CASSPEAGSYEQYF. V is TRBV11-3 and J is TRBJ2-7, with D possibly matching TRBD1 (5 bases). CDR1 and CDR2 (germline): SGHNT, YENEEA. The CDR3 length is 14 residues. The germline V and J ends were trimmed by 5 bases and 1 base, with 12 bases remaining between them.

The chain recombines TRBV6-5 with TRBJ1-5; tentative D call: TRBD1 (5 bases). CDR1 and CDR2 from the germline V gene are MNHEY and SVGAGI. The V and J ends lost 8 bases and 6 bases respectively, with 17 bases between them. This CDR3 contains 14 residues. The CDR3 DNA sequence: TGTGCCAGCGCTACAAGAGGGGCAAGTCAGCCCCAGCATTTT. It specifies CASATRGASQPQHF.

The V call is TRBV10-3, the J call TRBJ2-2; unclear D gene. Trimming left V 10 bases short and J 5 bases short, with 20 bases between. The CDR3 has 15 residues. The germline gives CDR1 ENHRY, CDR2 SYGVKD. The CDR3 loop is CATKGPPADTGELFF. As DNA, the CDR3 is TGTGCCACGAAGGGCCCACCTGCGGATACCGGGGAGCTGTTTTTT.

The chain has TRBV28 and TRBJ2-7; tentatively, D is TRBD1 (6 bases). The CDR3 spans 11 residues. Germline values: CDR1 MDHEN, CDR2 SYDVKM. The V end was cut by 2 bases, the J end by 13 bases, with 12 bases between. The CDR3, as DNA: TGTGCCAGCAGTTTAGAAGGACAGTTCTACTTC. Its translation: CASSLEGQFYF.

CDR3 nucleotide sequence: TGTGCCAGCAGCCCGAGGGACAGCCAAGAGACCCAGTACTTC. As protein: CASSPRDSQETQYF. The rearrangement uses TRBV7-8 and TRBJ2-5; 7 nucleotides agree with TRBD1. Germline CDR1 and CDR2: SGHVS and FQNEAQ. V lost 5 bases, J lost 1 base, and 4 bases stayed unmatched. The CDR3 is 14 amino acids.

This CDR3 is CASSRATGTDTQYF. The CDR3, as DNA: TGTGCCAGCTCACGTGCTACAGGGACGGATACGCAGTATTTT. The gene calls are TRBV18 and TRBJ2-3, with a possible D match to TRBD1 (6 bases). Germline CDR1 is KGHSH and CDR2 is LQKENI. Trimming took 4 bases from V and 6 from J, leaving 14 bases between them. CDR3 length: 14 amino acids.

The V gene is TRBV5-1, the J gene TRBJ1-1, with D possibly TRBD1 on 6 matching bases. The germline gives CDR1 SGHRS, CDR2 YFSETQ. The CDR3 loop spans 14 amino acids. The ends were cut back, 0 bases at V and 1 base at J, with 7 bases in the middle. CDR3 loop: CASSLAGQNTEAFF. The DNA of the CDR3 is TGCGCCAGCAGCTTGGCGGGACAGAACACTGAAGCTTTCTTT.